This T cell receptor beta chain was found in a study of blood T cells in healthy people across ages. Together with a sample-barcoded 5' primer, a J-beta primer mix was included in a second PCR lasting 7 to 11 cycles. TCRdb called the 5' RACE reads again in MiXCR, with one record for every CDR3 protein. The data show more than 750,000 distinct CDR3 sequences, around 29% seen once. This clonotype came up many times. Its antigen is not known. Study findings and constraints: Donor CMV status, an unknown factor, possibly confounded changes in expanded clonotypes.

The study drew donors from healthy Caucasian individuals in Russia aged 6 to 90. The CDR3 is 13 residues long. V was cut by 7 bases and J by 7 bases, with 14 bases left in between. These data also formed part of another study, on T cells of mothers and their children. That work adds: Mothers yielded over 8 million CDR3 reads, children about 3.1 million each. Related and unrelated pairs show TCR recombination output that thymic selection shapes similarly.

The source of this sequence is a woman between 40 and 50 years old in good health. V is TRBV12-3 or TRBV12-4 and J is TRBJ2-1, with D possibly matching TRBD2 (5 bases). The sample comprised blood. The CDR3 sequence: CASTDARGNEQFF. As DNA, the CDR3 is TGTGCCAGCACCGATGCCCGGGGAAATGAGCAGTTCTTC.